A single sample gave rise to the 32 T cell receptor beta chains below, sequenced in a study of T cell repertoires in cytomegalovirus infection. No antigen has been identified for these receptors. TCRdb itself ran the reads through MiXCR, one entry per CDR3 protein. The sample has hundreds of thousands of distinct CDR3 sequences; less than 35% are singletons. Sequencing used cultured CD8+ T cells from PBMCs, obtained from culture after CMV antigen stimulation. The origin of the receptors is a human donor in good health (CMV status not recorded). Some clones in this sample may be carry-over from other donors' samples.

The chain is built from TRBV4-2 and TRBJ2-1; 11 bases are a match to TRBD2. This CDR3 has 17 amino acids. The J segment lost 2 bases and the V segment lost 1 base, leaving 4 bases of the junction unmatched. Germline loops: CDR1 LGHNA, CDR2 YNFKEQ. This chain's CDR3 is CASSQGPSGGTYNEQFF. The CDR3 nucleotides are TGTGCCAGCAGCCAAGGGCCTAGCGGGGGGACCTACAATGAGCAGTTCTTC.

Comments on this clonotype: A junction boundary mismatches the germline segment, possibly from a read error. V gene TRBV6-2 or TRBV6-3 combines with J gene TRBJ2-3; TRBD1 aligns across 9 bases. Looked up from germline, CDR1 is MNHEY and CDR2 is SVGEGT. This CDR3 contains 16 residues. The CDR3 DNA reads TGTGCCAGCAGTTACTCCCCCGGGACAGGGATCGGTCGGAAGGATTTT. It yields the protein CASSYSPGTGIGRKDF.

The CDR3 DNA follows: TGCAGTGCTAGAGATCTTGGCGGGGGGGGAGAGACCCAGTACTTC. Translating gives CSARDLGGGGETQYF. The V and J genes are TRBV20-1 and TRBJ2-5; 9 positions agree with TRBD2. This CDR3 contains 15 residues. Germline V lookup: CDR1 DFQATT, CDR2 SNEGSKA (reference sequence). Germline trimming cut 0 bases from V and 4 bases from J; bases unmatched to any gene: 6.

The chain couples TRBV9 to TRBJ1-3; TRBD1 aligns across 8 bases. The CDR3 is 15 residues long. Germline V gene lookup returns CDR1 SGDLS and CDR2 YYNGEE. V lost 3 bases and J lost 5; bases outside the gene matches: 7. The CDR3 sequence is CASSAGQGGRNTIYF. The DNA for the CDR3 is TGTGCCAGCAGCGCCGGACAGGGTGGGAGAAACACCATATATTTT.

The count of this clonotype is one. V is TRBV6-1 and J is TRBJ2-1, with D perhaps matching TRBD1 or TRBD2 (5 bases each). Germline V gene lookup returns CDR1 MNHNS and CDR2 SASEGT. The CDR3 contains 17 residues. V lost 5 bases, J lost 2 bases, and 19 bases lay in between. CDR3 residues: CASSTPPGAFAYNEQFF. As DNA, the CDR3 is TGTGCCAGCAGTACCCCTCCCGGGGCCTTCGCCTACAATGAGCAGTTCTTC.

The chain employs TRBV12-3 or TRBV12-4 and TRBJ2-3; 9 bases line up with TRBD2. Unmatched junction bases numbered 14, after V lost 10 bases and J lost 6 bases. The CDR3 spans 15 residues. The DNA of the CDR3 is TGTGCCACTCCATCAATGCGGGGGGGCCGCGATACGCAGTATTTT. Translated, it gives CATPSMRGGRDTQYF.

This clonotype was seen at least ten times. The V gene is TRBV7-6, the J gene TRBJ2-2; 9 nucleotides agree with TRBD2. Germline CDR1 reads SGHVS; CDR2 reads FNYEAQ. CDR3 length: 18 residues. Germline trimming cut 5 bases from V and 0 bases from J; bases unmatched to any gene: 10. In DNA, the CDR3 is TGTGCCAGCAGCCTTAGCCCTAGCGGGGAGACGAACACCGGGGAGCTGTTTTTT. It yields the protein CASSLSPSGETNTGELFF.

The table lists this clonotype with a few counts. The rearrangement joins TRBV6-2 or TRBV6-3 to TRBJ1-1; no clear D gene. Germline lookup yields CDR1 MNHEY and CDR2 SVGEGT. This CDR3 contains 14 residues. V lost 6 bases, J lost 2 bases, and 13 bases lay in between. The CDR3 DNA sequence: TGTGCCAGCAGCATTACCGCAGGAAACACTGAAGCTTTCTTT. Residues: CASSITAGNTEAFF.

The rearrangement uses TRBV15 and TRBJ2-5, with a tentative D call TRBD2 (6 bases). The CDR3 runs to 16 residues. The germline V gene encodes CDR1 LNHNV and CDR2 YYDKDF (reference sequence). V lost 8 bases and J lost 1, with 20 bases in between. The CDR3 DNA reads TGTGCCACCTCTGGGCGGGGTGATGTGCCCCAAGAGACCCAGTACTTC. Translation gives CATSGRGDVPQETQYF.

The J gene is TRBJ1-5, the V gene TRBV2; D unclear. The germline V gene encodes CDR1 SNHLY and CDR2 FYNNEI. This CDR3 region has 13 residues. The V gene lost 7 bases and the J gene lost 2 bases, with 9 bases spanning the gap. The DNA for the CDR3 is TGTGCCAGCAAGGAAAGAGGCAATCAGCCCCAGCATTTT. The encoded protein is CASKERGNQPQHF.

The chain combines TRBV2 with TRBJ2-1; 9 bases match TRBD2. Trimming removed 9 bases from V and 1 base from J; junction bases left unmatched: 7. The CDR3 runs 15 residues. Germline CDR1 SNHLY, CDR2 FYNNEI. Here the CDR3 reads CASRLAAGSYNEQFF. The CDR3 DNA reads as TGTGCCAGTAGACTAGCGGCAGGATCCTACAATGAGCAGTTCTTC.

This clonotype appeared a few times. The genes are TRBV27 and TRBJ1-2, with 8 bases matching TRBD1. The CDR3 spans 13 residues. Germline assignment: CDR1 MNHEY and CDR2 SMNVEV (reference sequence). V shed 6 bases and J 3 bases; nucleotides not matched to a gene: 3. The CDR3 sequence is CASRGGQDYGYTF. CDR3 bases: TGTGCCAGCAGGGGGGGACAGGACTATGGCTACACCTTC.

The CDR3 region has the DNA TGTGCCAGCAGCGTAGACGGGGCATCATATGGTGGCTACACCTTC. Its translation is CASSVDGASYGGYTF. The chain recombines TRBV9 with TRBJ1-2; possibly TRBD1 for D (5 bases). CDR1 and CDR2 (germline): SGDLS, YYNGEE. The CDR3 consists of 15 residues. Trimming removed 0 bases from V and 7 bases from J, with 16 bases in between.

The chain joins TRBV19 to TRBJ1-1; D is uncertain. Germline assignment: CDR1 LNHDA and CDR2 SQIVND (reference sequence). Deletions cut 2 bases from V and 3 bases from J, with 7 bases between. This CDR3 comprises 13 residues. The CDR3 spells CASSIYAYTEAFF. The CDR3 region has the DNA TGTGCCAGTAGTATATATGCATACACTGAAGCTTTCTTT. Using reference TRBV19 and TRBJ1-1 for the parts outside the CDR3, the full variable domain is DGGITQSPKYLFRKEGQNVTLSCEQNLNHDAMYWYRQDPGQGLRLIYYSQIVNDFQKGDIAEGYSVSREKKESFPLTVTSAQKNPTAFYLCASSIYAYTEAFFGQGTRLTVV.

This clonotype was seen more than once but under ten times. The CDR3 coding sequence is TGTGCCAGCAGCTTACCGACAGGGGGCGAGATAGGAGTTAATGAAAAACTGTTTTTT. It codes for CASSLPTGGEIGVNEKLFF. This chain joins TRBV7-9 and TRBJ1-4, with 10 bases that match TRBD1. Trimming at V came to 2 bases and at J to 4 bases, leaving 13 bases not matched to a gene. There are 19 residues in the CDR3. Germline V CDR1 and CDR2: SEHNR, FQNEAQ (reference sequence).

This clonotype appeared a few times. The chain recombines TRBV19 with TRBJ2-1, with 8 bases matching TRBD2. Per germline, CDR1 LNHDA and CDR2 SQIVND (reference sequence). V gave up 5 bases and J gave up 7 bases; unmatched junction bases: 7. CDR3 size: 14 residues. This chain's CDR3 is CASSFGTRGNEQFF. CDR3 DNA sequence: TGTGCCAGTAGTTTCGGGACTAGGGGAAATGAGCAGTTCTTC.

This clonotype has just a few counts. The chain has TRBV5-5 and TRBJ1-6, with unresolved D. In germline, CDR1 is SGHKS, CDR2 YYEKEE (reference sequence). Trimming left V 1 base short and J 5 bases short, with 16 bases between. The CDR3 sequence is 17 residues long. The CDR3 here is CASSLTRRQVNNSPLHF. The CDR3 DNA is TGTGCCAGCAGCTTGACTCGCCGGCAGGTTAATAATTCACCCCTCCACTTT.

V is TRBV27 and J is TRBJ2-1, with D perhaps TRBD2 (5 bases). This CDR3 has 16 amino acids. Trimming took off 5 bases at V and 7 bases at J, with 21 bases between the two ends. Germline loops: CDR1 MNHEY, CDR2 SMNVEV (reference sequence). The CDR3 nucleotides are TGTGCCAGCAGTCCCGCCCCCTCGGGGTTAGGTAATGAGCAGTTCTTC. This codes for CASSPAPSGLGNEQFF.

This chain uses TRBV19 with TRBJ2-1; no reliable D call. The CDR3 consists of 15 residues. Trimming took off 5 bases at V and 4 bases at J, with 15 bases between the two ends. The germline V gene has CDR1 LNHDA and CDR2 SQIVND (reference sequence). The CDR3 loop is CASSADGSMYNEQFF. CDR3 nucleotide sequence: TGTGCCAGTAGTGCTGATGGTTCTATGTACAATGAGCAGTTCTTC.

The chain uses TRBV10-3 and TRBJ1-1, with D unresolved. Trimming cost V 6 bases and J 5 bases, with 19 bases left between them. The CDR3 spans 15 residues. Germline loops: CDR1 ENHRY, CDR2 SYGVKD. The CDR3 here is CAIRLPRAGGTEAFF. The CDR3 nucleotides are TGTGCCATCAGGCTCCCCCGGGCCGGTGGGACTGAAGCTTTCTTT.

The chain carries TRBV11-2 and TRBJ1-3; no clear D. The ends were cut back, 1 base at V and 6 bases at J, with 13 bases in the middle. This CDR3 is 15 amino acids long. The germline gives CDR1 SGHAT, CDR2 FQNNGV. CDR3 nucleotide sequence: TGTGCCAGCAGCTTAGGCGGACGGGTCCTAAACACCATATATTTT. Translation gives CASSLGGRVLNTIYF. Combining the CDR3 with reference TRBV11-2 and TRBJ1-3 gives the whole variable domain EAGVAQSPRYKIIEKRQSVAFWCNPISGHATLYWYQQILGQGPKLLIQFQNNGVVDDSQLPKDRFSAERLKGVDSTLKIQPAKLEDSAVYLCASSLGGRVLNTIYFGEGSWLTVV.

There are a few counts of this clonotype. The J gene is TRBJ1-4, the V gene TRBV5-5; D may be TRBD1 (5 bases). CDR3 length: 15 amino acids. Germline CDR1 reads SGHKS; CDR2 reads YYEKEE (reference sequence). V dropped 3 bases and J dropped 3 bases, with 12 bases sitting between them. CDR3 nucleotide sequence: TGTGCCAGCAGCTCATCAGGGAGAGCTAATGAAAAACTGTTTTTT. Residues: CASSSSGRANEKLFF.

The chain links TRBV2 to TRBJ2-7; 9 positions agree with TRBD2. This CDR3 is 15 amino acids long. J lost 1 base, V lost 7 bases, and 8 bases had no gene match. From germline, CDR1 is SNHLY and CDR2 FYNNEI. The chain's CDR3 is CASNLSGGSSYEQYF. The CDR3 nucleotides read TGTGCCAGCAACCTTAGCGGGGGCTCATCCTACGAGCAGTACTTC.

This clonotype has a handful of counts. The J gene is TRBJ1-1, the V gene TRBV19; no clear D. The CDR3 is 16 amino acids. Germline loops: CDR1 LNHDA, CDR2 SQIVND (reference sequence). V dropped 6 bases and J dropped 1 base, with 18 bases sitting between them. CDR3 in amino acids: CASRIPPGGQNTEAFF. In DNA, the CDR3 is TGTGCCAGTAGGATCCCCCCGGGAGGGCAGAACACTGAAGCTTTCTTT.

In its sample, this clonotype was seen once. Because it lacks the conserved phenylalanine or tryptophan at the end, this CDR3 is likely a read error. The J gene is TRBJ1-1, the V gene TRBV10-3; TRBD1 matches 9 bases. With V trimmed by 6 bases and J by 4 bases, 15 bases remained unmatched. There are 17 residues in the CDR3. Germline lookup yields CDR1 ENHRY and CDR2 SYGVKD. Here the CDR3 reads CAIREGQGSGPATEAFS. The DNA of the CDR3 is TGTGCCATCAGAGAAGGACAGGGGAGTGGTCCGGCCACTGAAGCTTTCTCT.

This clonotype was detected only a few times. The chain recombines TRBV5-1 with TRBJ2-5; 10 nucleotides align to TRBD2. The germline gives CDR1 SGHRS, CDR2 YFSETQ. The CDR3 loop spans 15 amino acids. Trimming took 3 bases from V and 3 from J; bases not matched to a gene: 5. As DNA, the CDR3 is TGCGCCAGCAGCTCGGGACTAGCGTCAGAAGAGACCCAGTACTTC. Encoded protein: CASSSGLASEETQYF.

This clonotype occurred a few times. The CDR3 DNA is TGCGCCAGCAGCCAAGATACCGGGGCCCGGGGGGAGCAGTACTTC. Translation: CASSQDTGARGEQYF. The J gene is TRBJ2-7, the V gene TRBV4-1, with D possibly being TRBD2 (6 bases). CDR1 is MGHRA, CDR2 YSYEKL, per germline. V was trimmed by 0 bases and J by 7 bases, leaving 16 bases between them. This CDR3 is 15 amino acids long.

This clonotype was seen at least ten times. The chain is built from TRBV6-1 and TRBJ2-1, with D maybe TRBD2 (5 bases). V was pared by 0 bases and J by 4 bases, with 7 bases between. The CDR3 loop spans 14 amino acids. The germline V gene encodes CDR1 MNHNS and CDR2 SASEGT. The CDR3 DNA sequence: TGTGCCAGCAGTGAAGCGGGAGAATACAATGAGCAGTTCTTC. This translates into CASSEAGEYNEQFF.

The chain uses TRBV7-9 and TRBJ1-5; D is perhaps TRBD1 (5 bases). Looked up from germline, CDR1 is SEHNR and CDR2 is FQNEAQ (reference sequence). This CDR3 region has 13 residues. Trimming removed 6 bases from V and 4 bases from J, with 10 bases in between. In DNA form, the CDR3 reads TGTGCCAGCAGGCAGGGTCCAAATCAGCCCCAGCATTTT. Amino acids: CASRQGPNQPQHF.

This clonotype was seen only a few times. The V and J genes are TRBV12-3 or TRBV12-4 and TRBJ2-1, with TRBD2 as a possible D gene (6 bases). The CDR3 length is 16 residues. V was shortened by 2 bases and J by 7 bases, with 18 bases between the two germline ends. The CDR3 DNA is TGTGCCAGCAGTTTAAGTAGGGCGGGGTTGTATAATGAGCAGTTCTTC. This codes for CASSLSRAGLYNEQFF.

This chain uses TRBV9 with TRBJ2-1; TRBD1 matches 9 bases. Per germline, CDR1 SGDLS and CDR2 YYNGEE. CDR3 length: 14 residues. The V and J ends lost 4 bases and 6 bases, in that order; junction bases with no gene match: 5. CDR3 amino acids: CASSPSGQGNEQFF. The DNA for the CDR3 is TGTGCCAGCAGCCCCTCGGGACAGGGCAATGAGCAGTTCTTC.

The chain combines TRBV6-5 with TRBJ1-2, with 10 positions matching TRBD1. J gave up 6 bases and V 0 bases, and 10 bases lay outside the gene matches. The CDR3 is 17 residues long. Germline lookup yields CDR1 MNHEY and CDR2 SVGAGI. The CDR3 loop is CASSYSGMGQGWNGYTF. The CDR3 DNA is TGTGCCAGCAGTTACTCTGGGATGGGACAGGGGTGGAATGGCTACACCTTC.